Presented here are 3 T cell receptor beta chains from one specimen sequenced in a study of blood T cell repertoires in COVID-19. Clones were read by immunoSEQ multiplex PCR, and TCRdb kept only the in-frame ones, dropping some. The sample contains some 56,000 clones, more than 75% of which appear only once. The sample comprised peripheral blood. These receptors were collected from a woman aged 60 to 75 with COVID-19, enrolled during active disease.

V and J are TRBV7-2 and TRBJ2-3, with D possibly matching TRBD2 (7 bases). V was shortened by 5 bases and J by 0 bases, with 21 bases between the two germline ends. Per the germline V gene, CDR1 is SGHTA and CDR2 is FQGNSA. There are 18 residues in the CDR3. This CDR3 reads CASSPRTGGPTSTDTQYF. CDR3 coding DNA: TGTGCCAGCAGCCCGCGGACGGGGGGCCCAACTAGCACAGATACGCAGTATTTT.

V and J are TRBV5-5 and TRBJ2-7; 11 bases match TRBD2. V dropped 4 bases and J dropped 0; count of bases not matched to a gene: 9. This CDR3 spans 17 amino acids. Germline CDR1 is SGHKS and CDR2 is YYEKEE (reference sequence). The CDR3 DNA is TGTGCCAGCAGCGGCCGTCATACTAGCGGGAGCTCCTACGAGCAGTACTTC. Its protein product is CASSGRHTSGSSYEQYF.

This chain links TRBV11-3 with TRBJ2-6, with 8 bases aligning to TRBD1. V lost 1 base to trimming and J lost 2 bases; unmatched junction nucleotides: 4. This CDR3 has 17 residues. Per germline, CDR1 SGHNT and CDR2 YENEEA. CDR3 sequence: CASSLGRQGPGANVLTF. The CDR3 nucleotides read TGTGCCAGCAGCTTAGGAAGACAGGGGCCTGGGGCCAACGTCCTGACTTTC. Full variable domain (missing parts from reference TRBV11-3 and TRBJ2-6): EAGVVQSPRYKIIEKKQPVAFWCNPISGHNTLYWYLQNLGQGPELLIRYENEEAVDDSQLPKDRFSAERLKGVDSTLKIQPAELGDSAVYLCASSLGRQGPGANVLTFGAGSRLTVL.